A selection of T cell receptor beta chains follows, all from one sample in a study of cytomegalovirus exposure and HLA in healthy donors. Here immunoSEQ multiplex PCR was the method, and the copy in TCRdb shows in-frame clones only, minus some. Of roughly 99,000 clones listed, roughly three quarters are singletons. The source material was PBMCs. These receptors originate from a middle-aged woman in good health and CMV-seronegative. CDR3s leave out the opening cysteine and the closing phenylalanine or tryptophan. The order of the fields is J gene, V gene, clone size, CDR3 protein. Only some rows state a clone size, as once, few, many or a class for expanded clones.

j_call: TRBJ1-1; v_call: TRBV20-1; clone_size: once; cdr3_aa: SALRYTEAF
j_call: TRBJ1-6; v_call: TRBV14; clone_size: NA; cdr3_aa: ASSHPLPSPLH
j_call: TRBJ2-5; v_call: TRBV25-1; clone_size: NA; cdr3_aa: ASSDQGARETQY
j_call: TRBJ2-2; v_call: TRBV7-3; clone_size: NA; cdr3_aa: ASSSAPGAGELF
j_call: TRBJ1-4; v_call: TRBV7-9; clone_size: NA; cdr3_aa: ASSPGVGAANEKLF
j_call: TRBJ2-1; v_call: TRBV5-1; clone_size: NA; cdr3_aa: ASSNRAPVDEQF
j_call: TRBJ2-3; v_call: TRBV5-4; clone_size: once; cdr3_aa: ASSLGGGETDTQY
j_call: TRBJ2-7; v_call: TRBV6-5; clone_size: NA; cdr3_aa: ASSRQNEQY
j_call: TRBJ2-7; v_call: TRBV6-1; clone_size: NA; cdr3_aa: ASSVGDRVFYEQY
j_call: TRBJ2-3; v_call: TRBV6-6; clone_size: once; cdr3_aa: ASTPRGPRTDTQY
j_call: TRBJ2-7; v_call: TRBV27; clone_size: NA; cdr3_aa: ASSLSGGGSSYEQY
j_call: TRBJ2-3; v_call: TRBV5-8; clone_size: NA; cdr3_aa: ASSVGQGTDTQY
j_call: TRBJ2-2; v_call: TRBV5-1; clone_size: few; cdr3_aa: ASSLYSAGELF
j_call: TRBJ1-2; v_call: TRBV4-1; clone_size: few; cdr3_aa: ASSQAGQEYYGYT
j_call: TRBJ2-4; v_call: TRBV4-1; clone_size: once; cdr3_aa: ASSPIGAGGTKNIQY
j_call: TRBJ1-4; v_call: TRBV6-4; clone_size: NA; cdr3_aa: ASSGAAGEKLF
j_call: TRBJ1-4; v_call: TRBV6-5; clone_size: NA; cdr3_aa: ASSYFSGGEKLF
j_call: TRBJ1-2; v_call: TRBV19; clone_size: NA; cdr3_aa: ASRSIDSGGAGYGYT
j_call: TRBJ1-5; v_call: TRBV28; clone_size: NA; cdr3_aa: ASSLIGGDQPQH
j_call: TRBJ1-6; v_call: TRBV6-5; clone_size: NA; cdr3_aa: AAGGGIISPLH
j_call: TRBJ1-4; v_call: TRBV2; clone_size: NA; cdr3_aa: ASIPSGTNEKLF
j_call: TRBJ1-5; v_call: TRBV2; clone_size: NA; cdr3_aa: ASTEGVGQPQH
j_call: TRBJ2-1; v_call: TRBV2; clone_size: NA; cdr3_aa: ASSPNDYNEQF
j_call: TRBJ1-3; v_call: TRBV7-9; clone_size: few; cdr3_aa: ASSLSGTVSGNTIY
j_call: TRBJ1-1; v_call: TRBV2; clone_size: NA; cdr3_aa: ASRKDRNTEAF
j_call: TRBJ1-2; v_call: TRBV30; clone_size: NA; cdr3_aa: AWSAGGESYGYT
j_call: TRBJ1-2; v_call: TRBV6-5; clone_size: NA; cdr3_aa: ASSYLTRGDYGYT
j_call: TRBJ1-2; v_call: TRBV6-1; clone_size: NA; cdr3_aa: ASTEPGGYT
j_call: TRBJ2-7; v_call: TRBV27; clone_size: NA; cdr3_aa: ASSQLAGGRGQY
j_call: TRBJ1-6; v_call: TRBV7-9; clone_size: NA; cdr3_aa: ASSSSERGRGNSPLH
j_call: NA; v_call: TRBV7-7; clone_size: once; cdr3_aa: ASSSRDNQETQY
j_call: TRBJ1-5; v_call: TRBV6-5; clone_size: NA; cdr3_aa: ASSPTQGVGQPQN
j_call: TRBJ1-4; v_call: TRBV7-8; clone_size: few; cdr3_aa: ASSPRDRGVRSGKLF
j_call: TRBJ2-2; v_call: TRBV5-6; clone_size: NA; cdr3_aa: ASSPAAANTGELF
j_call: TRBJ2-3; v_call: TRBV7-9; clone_size: NA; cdr3_aa: ASSLVVADTQY
j_call: TRBJ2-7; v_call: TRBV27; clone_size: NA; cdr3_aa: ASSSVLTGKRALYEQY
j_call: TRBJ2-2; v_call: TRBV7-2; clone_size: NA; cdr3_aa: ASSPDRVKTGELF
j_call: TRBJ1-6; v_call: TRBV23-1; clone_size: once; cdr3_aa: ASTSTGESSPLH
j_call: TRBJ2-7; v_call: TRBV5-6; clone_size: once; cdr3_aa: ASSLGRQGPGY
j_call: TRBJ1-2; v_call: TRBV30; clone_size: NA; cdr3_aa: AWLQGPGGYT
j_call: TRBJ2-3; v_call: TRBV15; clone_size: NA; cdr3_aa: ATSSRLAGGTDTQY
j_call: TRBJ2-1; v_call: TRBV7-8; clone_size: NA; cdr3_aa: ASSITRDLHEQF
j_call: TRBJ2-1; v_call: TRBV6-6; clone_size: NA; cdr3_aa: ATDRGGGSIEQF
j_call: TRBJ2-6; v_call: TRBV5-1; clone_size: NA; cdr3_aa: ASSSTPPGTGGSGANVLT
j_call: TRBJ1-5; v_call: TRBV4-3; clone_size: NA; cdr3_aa: ASSQDKGVNQPQH